A single sample gave rise to the 10 T cell receptor beta chains below, sequenced in a study of beta chain features in type 1 diabetes. Study-wide results and limits: Type 1 diabetes patients had moderately but significantly shorter TCRB CDR3s in all four CD4+ subsets.

Their target antigens are unknown. The whole isolated RNA underwent reverse transcription, so sequencing captured expressed TCRB transcripts. Generated by immunoSEQ multiplex PCR, the TCRdb table keeps only in-frame clones and is missing some. The sample consists of 500,000 to 800,000 clones, over 10% of them appearing once. Sequenced: naive CD4+ T cells from blood. These receptors came from a man younger than 40 with type 1 diabetes.

V is TRBV5-1 and J is TRBJ1-1, with no clear D. Per the germline V gene, CDR1 is SGHRS and CDR2 is YFSETQ. Trimming removed 0 bases from V and 1 base from J, with 10 bases in between. The CDR3 consists of 15 residues. The CDR3 DNA is TGCGCCAGCAGCTTGGGTGGAGATCCGAACACTGAAGCTTTCTTT. It yields the protein CASSLGGDPNTEAFF.

This clone turned up a few times. The rearrangement joins TRBV4-2 to TRBJ1-2; 8 bases line up with TRBD1. Germline lookup yields CDR1 LGHNA and CDR2 YNFKEQ. The CDR3 covers 15 residues. Losses at the gene ends were 0 bases for V and 5 bases for J; bases not matched to a gene: 5. DNA of the CDR3: TGTGCCAGCAGCCAAGATCGGACAGGGCCATATGGCTACACCTTC. Translation: CASSQDRTGPYGYTF.

This clone has a handful of counts. The chain employs TRBV7-6 and TRBJ2-2, with no clear D. The length of the CDR3 is 16 residues. Trimming took 5 bases from V and 1 from J, leaving 14 bases between them. Germline CDR1 is SGHVS and CDR2 is FNYEAQ. CDR3 DNA sequence: TGTGCCAGCAGCCCCTATAGTGCAGGGAACACCGGGGAGCTGTTTTTT. Translation gives CASSPYSAGNTGELFF. Based on the CDR3 plus reference TRBV7-6 and TRBJ2-2, the full variable domain is GAGVSQSPRYKVTKRGQDVALRCDPISGHVSLYWYRQALGQGPEFLTYFNYEAQQDKSGLPNDRFSAERPEGSISTLTIQRTEQRDSAMYRCASSPYSAGNTGELFFGEGSRLTVL.

The chain has TRBV6-5 and TRBJ2-3; D possibly uses TRBD1 or TRBD2 (5 bases each). The CDR3 runs to 13 residues. Germline assignment: CDR1 MNHEY and CDR2 SVGAGI. Trimming pared 8 bases from V and 2 bases from J, leaving 11 bases between. The CDR3 reads CASWGPNTDTQYF. CDR3 DNA sequence: TGTGCCAGCTGGGGACCCAACACAGATACGCAGTATTTT.

The sample holds a few counts of this clone. V usage is TRBV9 and J usage is TRBJ1-6; D unclear. Germline V gives CDR1 SGDLS, CDR2 YYNGEE. V gave up 0 bases and J gave up 10 bases, with 14 bases separating them. This CDR3 has 15 residues. The CDR3 protein is CASSVVGLDSSPLHF. The CDR3 bases are TGTGCCAGCAGCGTAGTCGGGCTGGATAGCTCACCCCTCCACTTT.

The V call is TRBV7-9, the J call TRBJ1-6; no firm D call. V was trimmed by 1 base and J by 6 bases, leaving 7 bases between them. Per germline, CDR1 SEHNR and CDR2 FQNEAQ (reference sequence). This CDR3 contains 14 residues. CDR3 DNA: TGTGCCAGCAGCTTAGTACGGATTAATTCACCCCTCCACTTT. This gives the protein CASSLVRINSPLHF.

The chain is built from TRBV6-5 and TRBJ1-2; D is undetermined. V shed 10 bases and J shed 8 bases, with 17 bases lying between them. The CDR3 consists of 12 residues. CDR1 is MNHEY and CDR2 is SVGAGI in the germline V gene. Here the CDR3 DNA reads TGTGCCACCCACCTCATGGGTCGGGGCTACACCTTC. Protein product: CATHLMGRGYTF.

This clone was detected a few times. This chain connects TRBV18 to TRBJ1-6; TRBD1 aligns across 8 bases. The CDR3 totals 16 residues. Looked up from germline, CDR1 is KGHSH and CDR2 is LQKENI. V was clipped by 3 bases and J by 8 bases; unmatched bases: 9. CDR3 residues: CASSPSRTGTYSPLHF. Written as DNA, the CDR3 is TGTGCCAGCTCACCGTCTCGGACAGGGACCTATTCACCCCTCCACTTT.

The chain is built from TRBV30 and TRBJ1-2; D remains ambiguous. Looked up from germline, CDR1 is GTSNPN and CDR2 is SVGIG (reference sequence). V was shortened by 3 bases and J by 1 base, with 18 bases between the two germline ends. There are 16 residues in the CDR3. Here the CDR3 reads CAWSPTDASYNYGYTF. In nucleotides, the CDR3 is TGTGCCTGGAGCCCCACAGACGCGTCTTATAACTATGGCTACACCTTC. Using reference TRBV30 and TRBJ1-2 for the parts outside the CDR3, the full variable domain is SQTIHQWPATLVQPVGSPLSLECTVEGTSNPNLYWYRQAAGRGLQLLFYSVGIGQISSEVPQNLSASRPQDRQFILSSKKLLLSDSGFYLCAWSPTDASYNYGYTFGSGTRLTVV.

The chain links TRBV7-2 to TRBJ2-1; 8 bases line up with TRBD1. Trimming removed 9 bases from V and 7 bases from J; junction bases left unmatched: 17. Germline assignment: CDR1 SGHTA and CDR2 FQGNSA. This CDR3 has 16 residues. The CDR3 loop reads CASLPQGALGYNEQFF. In DNA form, the CDR3 reads TGTGCCAGTCTACCCCAGGGGGCGCTGGGTTATAATGAGCAGTTCTTC. The full variable domain, with the rest looked up from reference TRBV7-2 and TRBJ2-1, is GAGVSQSPSNKVTEKGKDVELRCDPISGHTALYWYRQSLGQGLEFLIYFQGNSAPDKSGLPSDRFSAERTGGSVSTLTIQRTQQEDSAVYLCASLPQGALGYNEQFFGPGTRLTVL.